Listed below are T cell receptor beta chains from one sample, sequenced in a study of cytomegalovirus exposure and HLA in healthy donors. Data came from immunoSEQ multiplex PCR; TCRdb stores just in-frame clones and leaves some out. The repertoire holds roughly 170,000 clones, approximately 82% seen once, with about 1.5% in the top ten. The sample consisted of PBMCs. Receptors were obtained from a male donor in good health and CMV-seronegative. Each CDR3 is given without its conserved first and last residue.

v_gene: TRBV2; j_gene: TRBJ2-2; CDR3aa: ASSRQGVAGELF
v_gene: TRBV9; j_gene: TRBJ2-5; CDR3aa: ASSVGLLGLAGEVTQY
v_gene: TRBV6-5; j_gene: TRBJ1-2; CDR3aa: ASSYIGGPNYGYT
v_gene: TRBV9; j_gene: TRBJ2-6; CDR3aa: ASSPLTPGQGAGANVLT
v_gene: TRBV4-3; j_gene: TRBJ2-1; CDR3aa: ASSQEPPDRGYNEQF
v_gene: TRBV5-1; j_gene: TRBJ2-1; CDR3aa: ASSLYSSGGYHNEQF
v_gene: TRBV11-2; j_gene: TRBJ1-1; CDR3aa: ASSLGGDRENTEAF
v_gene: TRBV6-5; j_gene: TRBJ2-3; CDR3aa: ASSRGQMSTDTQY
v_gene: TRBV6-5; j_gene: TRBJ2-4; CDR3aa: ASSYSGNSLYIQY
v_gene: TRBV2; j_gene: TRBJ1-1; CDR3aa: ASSAYKFSAEAF
v_gene: TRBV6-6; j_gene: TRBJ1-5; CDR3aa: ASSEDRVGQPQH
v_gene: TRBV7-2; j_gene: TRBJ2-7; CDR3aa: ASRRKPGPYEQY
v_gene: TRBV19; j_gene: TRBJ1-6; CDR3aa: ASGQRNSPLH
v_gene: TRBV4-3; j_gene: TRBJ1-1; CDR3aa: ASSQAGQGGAEAF
v_gene: TRBV7-3; j_gene: TRBJ1-2; CDR3aa: ASGTGGLIYGYT
v_gene: TRBV6-5; j_gene: TRBJ1-4; CDR3aa: ASSYSEGRFEKLF
v_gene: TRBV4-3; j_gene: TRBJ1-3; CDR3aa: ASSQDVGPGNTIY
v_gene: TRBV6-1; j_gene: TRBJ2-7; CDR3aa: AITGGYEQY
v_gene: TRBV6-5; j_gene: TRBJ2-7; CDR3aa: ASSIDRVTLREQY
v_gene: TRBV7-2; j_gene: TRBJ1-1; CDR3aa: ASSLVTLATEAF
v_gene: TRBV7-3; j_gene: TRBJ2-5; CDR3aa: ASSTSGAETQY
v_gene: TRBV7-9; j_gene: TRBJ2-2; CDR3aa: SSSLTSGRPSGTGELF
v_gene: TRBV11-3; j_gene: TRBJ2-2; CDR3aa: ASSLRTGVSTGELF
v_gene: TRBV28; j_gene: TRBJ1-2; CDR3aa: ASSSRTGFRYT
v_gene: TRBV28; j_gene: TRBJ1-3; CDR3aa: ASRIQGTGGNTIY
v_gene: TRBV19; j_gene: TRBJ2-2; CDR3aa: ASSTRVGGELF
v_gene: TRBV7-9; j_gene: TRBJ2-7; CDR3aa: SSTGAYEQY
v_gene: TRBV14; j_gene: TRBJ1-1; CDR3aa: ASSYWTGGGSEAF
v_gene: TRBV19; j_gene: TRBJ1-1; CDR3aa: ASSPNSNRPEAF
v_gene: TRBV6-1; j_gene: TRBJ1-4; CDR3aa: ASSPREKLF
v_gene: TRBV27; j_gene: TRBJ2-1; CDR3aa: ASSPRQGFRNEQF
v_gene: TRBV7-8; j_gene: TRBJ2-5; CDR3aa: ASSIAGRETQY
v_gene: TRBV28; j_gene: TRBJ2-3; CDR3aa: ASNPGGAWADTQY
v_gene: TRBV18; j_gene: TRBJ2-1; CDR3aa: ASSPPTSGRRDEQF
v_gene: TRBV7-6; j_gene: TRBJ1-1; CDR3aa: ASSLVSGERFDAF
v_gene: TRBV6-5; j_gene: TRBJ2-3; CDR3aa: ASSYRGDTQY
v_gene: TRBV6-1; j_gene: TRBJ1-6; CDR3aa: ASSEIQGYNSPLH
v_gene: TRBV5-6; j_gene: TRBJ1-1; CDR3aa: ASSLSYSFTEAF
v_gene: TRBV6-4; j_gene: TRBJ2-1; CDR3aa: ASSGAGGPNEQF
v_gene: TRBV27; j_gene: TRBJ2-7; CDR3aa: ASSFSDRTYEQY
v_gene: TRBV7-7; j_gene: TRBJ2-7; CDR3aa: ASSLELNSYEQY
v_gene: TRBV5-8; j_gene: TRBJ2-3; CDR3aa: ASSFGLDTDTQY
v_gene: TRBV27; j_gene: TRBJ2-7; CDR3aa: ASSLSGDHYEQY
v_gene: TRBV7-8; j_gene: TRBJ2-7; CDR3aa: ASSLSAEFYEQY
v_gene: TRBV6-5; j_gene: TRBJ2-7; CDR3aa: ASSTRGRGRVQY
v_gene: TRBV7-2; j_gene: TRBJ1-1; CDR3aa: ASSQDSGVNTEAF
v_gene: TRBV5-1; j_gene: TRBJ1-1; CDR3aa: ASSLQGGNTEAF
v_gene: TRBV6-1; j_gene: TRBJ2-5; CDR3aa: ASSEIPRVLQETQY
v_gene: TRBV5-6; j_gene: TRBJ2-5; CDR3aa: ASRDRGREETQY
v_gene: TRBV7-3; j_gene: TRBJ2-1; CDR3aa: ASATTGGELNEQF
v_gene: TRBV29-1; j_gene: TRBJ2-3; CDR3aa: SADRGRADTQY
v_gene: TRBV27; j_gene: TRBJ2-1; CDR3aa: ASRTGTGQF
v_gene: TRBV7-9; j_gene: TRBJ2-7; CDR3aa: ASSFPGTRLRQY
v_gene: TRBV10-3; j_gene: TRBJ1-3; CDR3aa: AILGAAGNTIY
v_gene: TRBV5-1; j_gene: TRBJ2-7; CDR3aa: ASSHGTSGIYEQY
v_gene: TRBV5-1; j_gene: TRBJ2-7; CDR3aa: ASSLGGREGPEQY
v_gene: TRBV4-3; j_gene: TRBJ2-7; CDR3aa: ASSQLASLQEQY